The clone carrying this TCR beta chain was counted at least ten times. Its antigen is not identified. This sample was taken from a study of T cells after posttransplantation cyclophosphamide. Study-wide results and caveats: Donor CD8+ memory clones often dominated recipient blood repertoires at later times.

Assay used: immunoSEQ multiplex PCR; TCRdb lists only in-frame clones, some missing. The specimen gives over 35,000 clones without singletons; the ten biggest hold less than 2.5%. The CDR3 is made up of 13 amino acids. CDR1 and CDR2 from the germline V gene are SGHAT and FQNNGV. Deletions cut 5 bases from V and 5 bases from J, with 12 bases between. The J gene is TRBJ1-2, the V gene TRBV11-2, with D possibly TRBD1 on 5 matching bases. The sequence was obtained from a man between 40 and 49 years old in good health, CMV-negative, and a related stem cell transplant donor. Sequencing was carried out using PBMCs. The DNA for the CDR3 is TGTGCCAGCAGCCCACAGGAACTATATGGCTACACCTTC. Its translation is CASSPQELYGYTF.